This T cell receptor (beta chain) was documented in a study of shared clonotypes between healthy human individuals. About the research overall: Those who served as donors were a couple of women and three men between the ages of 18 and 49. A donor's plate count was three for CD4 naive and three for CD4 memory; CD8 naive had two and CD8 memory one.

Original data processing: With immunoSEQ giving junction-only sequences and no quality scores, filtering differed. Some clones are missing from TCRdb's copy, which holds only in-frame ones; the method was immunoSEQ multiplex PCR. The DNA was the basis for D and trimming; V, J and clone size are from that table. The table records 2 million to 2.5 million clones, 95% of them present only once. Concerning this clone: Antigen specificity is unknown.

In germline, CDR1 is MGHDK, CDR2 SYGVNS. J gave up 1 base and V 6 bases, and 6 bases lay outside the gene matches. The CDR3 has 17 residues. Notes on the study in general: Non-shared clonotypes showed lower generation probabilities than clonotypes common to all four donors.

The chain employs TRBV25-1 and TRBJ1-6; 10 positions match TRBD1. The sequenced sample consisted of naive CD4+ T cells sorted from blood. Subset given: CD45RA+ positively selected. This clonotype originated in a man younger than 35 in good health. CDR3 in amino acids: CASSSGTGVSYNSPLHF. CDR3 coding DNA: TGTGCCAGCAGCTCCGGGACAGGGGTTTCCTATAATTCACCCCTCCACTTT.